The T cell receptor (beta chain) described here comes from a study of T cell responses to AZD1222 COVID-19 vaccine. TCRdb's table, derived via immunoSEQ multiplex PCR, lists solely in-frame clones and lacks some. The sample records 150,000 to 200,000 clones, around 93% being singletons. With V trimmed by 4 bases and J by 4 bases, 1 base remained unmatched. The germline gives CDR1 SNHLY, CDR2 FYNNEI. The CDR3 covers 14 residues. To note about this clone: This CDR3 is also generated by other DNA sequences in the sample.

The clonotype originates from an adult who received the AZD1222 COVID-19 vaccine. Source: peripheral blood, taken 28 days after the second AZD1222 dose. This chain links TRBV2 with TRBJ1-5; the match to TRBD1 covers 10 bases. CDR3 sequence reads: CASSGTGGNQPQHF. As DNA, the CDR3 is TGTGCCAGCAGTGGGACAGGGGGGAATCAGCCCCAGCATTTT.